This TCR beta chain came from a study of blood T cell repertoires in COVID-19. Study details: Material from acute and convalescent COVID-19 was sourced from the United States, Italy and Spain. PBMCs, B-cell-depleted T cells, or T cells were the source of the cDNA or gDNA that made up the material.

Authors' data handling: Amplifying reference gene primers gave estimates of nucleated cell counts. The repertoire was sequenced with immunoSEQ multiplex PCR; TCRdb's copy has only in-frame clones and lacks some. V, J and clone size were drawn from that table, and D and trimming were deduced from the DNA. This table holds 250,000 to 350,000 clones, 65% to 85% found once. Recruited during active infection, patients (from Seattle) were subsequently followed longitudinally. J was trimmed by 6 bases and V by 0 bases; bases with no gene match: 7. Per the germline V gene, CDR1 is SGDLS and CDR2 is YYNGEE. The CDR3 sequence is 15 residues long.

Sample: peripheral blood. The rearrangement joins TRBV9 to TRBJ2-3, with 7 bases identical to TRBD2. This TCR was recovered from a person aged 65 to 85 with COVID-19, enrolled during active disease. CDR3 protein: CASSVGGLPVDTQYF. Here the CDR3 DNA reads TGTGCCAGCAGCGTAGGGGGACTACCGGTGGATACGCAGTATTTT.